Following are 21 T cell receptor beta chains from one sample sequenced in a study of T cell repertoires in cytomegalovirus infection. TCRdb independently ran MiXCR on the reads; one entry per CDR3 protein. The sample includes 250,000 to 300,000 distinct CDR3 sequences, 15% to 20% of them seen just once. Sequencing was performed on CD8+ T cells from PBMCs. The receptors here all came from a human donor in good health (CMV status not recorded). Some clones in this sample may be carry-over from other donors' samples.

The table lists this clonotype with a few counts. The chain carries TRBV7-9 and TRBJ2-7; 8 bases are shared with TRBD1. This CDR3 has 16 residues. Losses at the gene ends were 4 bases for V and 4 bases for J; bases not matched to a gene: 12. Germline V lookup: CDR1 SEHNR, CDR2 FQNEAQ (reference sequence). The CDR3 coding sequence is TGTGCCAGCAGCTCCACTGGACAGGGAAGGCCATACGAGCAGTACTTC. This sequence encodes CASSSTGQGRPYEQYF.

This clonotype has only a few counts. The chain has TRBV6-2 or TRBV6-3 and TRBJ1-1; D uncertain. Between the trimmed V and J ends, which lost 6 bases and 0 bases, there was a span of 14 bases. This CDR3 has 15 amino acids. Germline lookup yields CDR1 MNHEY and CDR2 SVGEGT. DNA for the CDR3: TGTGCCAGCAGCCACCAGAAGGAGTTGAACACTGAAGCTTTCTTT. Encoded protein: CASSHQKELNTEAFF.

This clonotype was counted ten times or more. The chain recombines TRBV12-3 or TRBV12-4 with TRBJ1-2, with 7 bases fitting TRBD1. The CDR3 covers 14 residues. Trimming cost V 4 bases and J 7 bases; bases outside gene matches: 9. The CDR3 sequence: CASSSGGGGSGYTF. In DNA form, the CDR3 reads TGTGCCAGCAGTTCAGGGGGGGGAGGAAGTGGCTACACCTTC.

The CDR3 bases are TGTGCCAGCAGCGGCCGTGGGGGATTAGCCAAAAACATTCAGTACTTC. The encoded protein is CASSGRGGLAKNIQYF. The rearrangement links TRBV7-9 to TRBJ2-4; D may match TRBD1 or TRBD2 (5 bases each). V lost 5 bases, J lost 0 bases, and 14 bases lay in between. The CDR3 is 16 residues long. The germline V gene has CDR1 SEHNR and CDR2 FQNEAQ (reference sequence).

This clonotype was seen a few times. The chain couples TRBV11-1 to TRBJ2-3; 12 positions match TRBD2. The germline V gene encodes CDR1 SGHAT and CDR2 FQDESV (reference sequence). Trimming removed 2 bases from V and 4 bases from J; junction bases left unmatched: 13. The CDR3 runs to 19 residues. CDR3 protein: CASSLIARRLAGGPDTQYF. The DNA of the CDR3 is TGTGCCAGCAGCTTAATCGCCCGACGGCTAGCGGGGGGGCCAGATACGCAGTATTTT.

This clonotype has a count of ten or more. The V gene is TRBV7-2, the J gene TRBJ1-3, with D unclear. With 1 base removed from V and 3 bases from J, the gap between germline ends came to 10 bases. From germline, CDR1 is SGHTA and CDR2 FQGNSA. The CDR3 contains 15 residues. CDR3 sequence: CASSLVAALGNTIYF. The CDR3, as DNA: TGTGCCAGCAGCTTAGTCGCGGCCCTTGGAAACACCATATATTTT.

This clonotype occurred many times. This chain links TRBV7-9 with TRBJ2-3; TRBD2 might be the D (6 bases). Germline loops: CDR1 SEHNR, CDR2 FQNEAQ (reference sequence). The CDR3 runs to 16 residues. The V gene lost 6 bases and the J gene lost 1 base, with 17 bases spanning the gap. CDR3 nucleotide sequence: TGTGCCAGCAGTTCTGGGGTCGGGGGACGCACAGATACGCAGTATTTT. Amino acids: CASSSGVGGRTDTQYF.

This clonotype was detected only a few times. The V gene is TRBV28, the J gene TRBJ1-1, with unresolved D. The CDR3 is 14 amino acids. With 5 bases removed from V and 5 bases from J, the gap between germline ends came to 15 bases. Germline V gene lookup returns CDR1 MDHEN and CDR2 SYDVKM. CDR3 loop: CASSRSMGSTEAFF. The CDR3 nucleotides are TGTGCCAGCAGTCGATCTATGGGGAGTACTGAAGCTTTCTTT.

The chain is built from TRBV4-1 and TRBJ2-1; no clear D gene. V was clipped by 4 bases and J by 0 bases, with 10 bases between them. Germline lookup yields CDR1 MGHRA and CDR2 YSYEKL. There are 15 residues in the CDR3. CDR3 bases: TGCGCCAGCAGCCTTGGCTACAGCTCCTACAATGAGCAGTTCTTC. The encoded protein is CASSLGYSSYNEQFF.

Ten or more counts support this clonotype. This chain connects TRBV6-2 or TRBV6-3 to TRBJ1-5; D gene ambiguous. V was clipped by 5 bases and J by 2 bases, with 10 bases between them. The germline CDR1 and CDR2 sequences are MNHEY and SVGEGT. The CDR3 is made up of 14 amino acids. In DNA, the CDR3 is TGTGCCAGCAGTCCTGGGGTCGGCAATCAGCCCCAGCATTTT. It codes for CASSPGVGNQPQHF.

CDR3 in DNA: TGTGCCAGCAGCCCCGACCCCGGGACCCCGTCCGGGGAGACCCAGTACTTC. It specifies CASSPDPGTPSGETQYF. The chain uses TRBV3-1 and TRBJ2-5; D assignment may be TRBD1 or TRBD2 (5 bases each). The CDR3 sequence is 17 residues long. Germline V lookup: CDR1 LGHDT, CDR2 YNNKEL (reference sequence). Trimming removed 4 bases from V and 5 bases from J, with 23 bases in between.

V and J are TRBV11-3 and TRBJ2-1; 9 nucleotides line up with TRBD2. This CDR3 contains 16 residues. Germline V gene lookup returns CDR1 SGHNT and CDR2 YENEEA. The junction had 9 bases not matched to a gene; V was cut back by 4 bases and J by 5 bases. The CDR3 DNA is TGTGCCAGCAGCTCCTGGACTAGCGAGACTGACAATGAGCAGTTCTTC. Protein product: CASSSWTSETDNEQFF.

This chain uses TRBV2 with TRBJ2-7, with 9 bases identical to TRBD1. The CDR3 is 12 residues long. The V gene's germline CDR1 is SNHLY and CDR2 FYNNEI. The junction had 2 bases not matched to a gene; V was cut back by 8 bases and J by 3 bases. This CDR3 reads CASRQGDYEQYF. The DNA for the CDR3 is TGTGCCAGCCGACAGGGGGACTACGAGCAGTACTTC.

This clonotype was observed a few times. The rearrangement links TRBV20-1 to TRBJ1-1, with 11 bases that match TRBD1. This CDR3 has 16 residues. V shed 0 bases and J 4 bases; nucleotides not matched to a gene: 7. Germline lookup yields CDR1 DFQATT and CDR2 SNEGSKA (reference sequence). CDR3 nucleotides: TGCAGTGCTAGAGATCTTGGGACAGGGGGTGTCACTGAAGCTTTCTTT. Translated: CSARDLGTGGVTEAFF.

This clonotype was seen repeatedly, ten times or more. V usage is TRBV28 and J usage is TRBJ1-5, with TRBD1 matching over 7 bases. The junction had 4 bases not matched to a gene; V was cut back by 5 bases and J by 3 bases. The CDR3 spans 14 residues. Germline CDR1 MDHEN, CDR2 SYDVKM. CDR3 nucleotide sequence: TGTGCCAGCAGTCCTGACAGGGACAATCAGCCCCAGCATTTT. This sequence encodes CASSPDRDNQPQHF.

This clonotype was detected only a few times. The rearrangement joins TRBV11-2 to TRBJ2-3; D remains ambiguous. The CDR3 has 13 residues. CDR1 and CDR2 (germline): SGHAT, FQNNGV. The V end lost 3 bases, the J end lost 3 bases, and 7 bases lay between the germline ends. The CDR3 reads CASSFSPTDTQYF. The CDR3 DNA follows: TGTGCCAGCAGCTTTTCCCCAACAGATACGCAGTATTTT.

This clonotype was counted a few times. This chain joins TRBV28 and TRBJ2-7; D might be TRBD2 (5 bases). CDR1 MDHEN and CDR2 SYDVKM come from the germline V gene. The ends were cut back, 10 bases at V and 3 bases at J, with 13 bases in the middle. CDR3 size: 12 residues. CDR3 loop: CATRTEGYEQYF. The CDR3 nucleotides are TGTGCCACTCGGACTGAAGGCTACGAGCAGTACTTC. Complete variable domain (other parts from reference TRBV28 and TRBJ2-7): DVKVTQSSRYLVKRTGEKVFLECVQDMDHENMFWYRQDPGLGLRLIYFSYDVKMKEKGDIPEGYSVSREKKERFSLILESASTNQTSMYLCATRTEGYEQYFGPGTRLTVT.

This chain joins TRBV6-6 and TRBJ1-1; weak D call: TRBD1 (6 bases). The CDR3 is 14 amino acids. The V and J ends lost 5 bases and 7 bases respectively, with 17 bases between them. The germline V gene has CDR1 MNHNY and CDR2 SVGAGI (reference sequence). The CDR3 region is CASSRPRGSDEAFF. Written as DNA, the CDR3 is TGTGCCAGCAGTCGACCCAGGGGCTCGGATGAAGCTTTCTTT.

This clonotype occurred once. With a much larger clone just one base away, this may be a read error. The genes are TRBV6-5 and TRBJ2-1; D tentatively fits TRBD1 or TRBD2 (5 bases each). Deletions cut 7 bases from V and 7 bases from J, with 14 bases between. Germline CDR1 is MNHEY and CDR2 is SVGAGI. The CDR3 runs 13 residues. The CDR3 nucleotides are TGTGCCAGCATAGCCGGGACCGAGAATGAGCAGTTCTTC. It encodes CASIAGTENEQFF.

This clonotype came up many times. This chain uses TRBV5-4 with TRBJ2-3; weak D call: TRBD2 (5 bases). Looked up from germline, CDR1 is SGHNT and CDR2 is YYREEE (reference sequence). This CDR3 region has 15 residues. Trimming took off 1 base at V and 6 bases at J, with 15 bases between the two ends. The CDR3 nucleotides read TGTGCCAGCAGCTTGTGGACGGGGAGTGGGGATACGCAGTATTTT. It is translated as CASSLWTGSGDTQYF.

The chain has TRBV5-4 and TRBJ1-2, with 7 positions matching TRBD1. CDR1 is SGHNT, CDR2 YYREEE, per germline (reference sequence). The CDR3 extends over 14 amino acids. Losses at the gene ends were 0 bases for V and 4 bases for J; bases not matched to a gene: 3. DNA for the CDR3: TGTGCCAGCAGCTTGGAGACAGGGAGCTATGGCTACACCTTC. As protein: CASSLETGSYGYTF.